This entry concerns a single TCR beta chain. This clonotype was seen a single time. Its antigen specificity is not known. Base-call qualities are not available, and no considerably larger clone is one nucleotide away. A lone read offers only weak evidence. These data are taken from a study of T cell repertoires in aging, cancer and after chemotherapy (dated by TCRdb to 2018 to 2020). Turning to the overall study: Donors spanned six age groups from 30 or younger to 70 or older, with at least three individuals per group. Approximately 8.4 million TCR reads were contained in the full dataset. To look at immunoaging and at how T cells reconstitute after chemotherapy, the study profiled TCR beta repertoires in peripheral blood from both healthy donors and cancer patients. A cohort of 218 cancer patients (94 with hematological and around 130 with solid cancers) was assembled, and roughly 98 healthy donors were included as a reference group. In the hematological group, the paired samples taken before and after chemotherapy came from chronic lymphocytic leukemia patients given fludarabine- or bendamustine-based regimens.

Genomic DNA extracted from peripheral blood, rather than sorted cells or RNA, was used as the source for amplification of TCR beta rearrangements. Summary of the overall study and its limitations: Hematological cancer patients had lymphoid organ infiltration, which may itself impair thymic emigration or peripheral T cell expansion. In healthy donors, the drop in TCR diversity with age came mainly from a loss of richness, whereas in cancer patients a loss of evenness also played a part. Compared with age-matched healthy donors, untreated patients with hematological or solid cancers had significantly lower TCR diversity and higher clonality in blood. According to the authors, the repertoire data do not allow conclusions to be drawn about immunological memory after chemotherapy. An increase in median generation probability over the chemotherapy interval was observed in both cancer cohorts, suggesting that the repertoire was reconstituted through rebound thymic output.

From the germline V gene (reference sequence), CDR1 is MNHEY and CDR2 is SMNVEV. The CDR3, cysteine through phenylalanine, is 14 amino acids long. Only CDR3 DNA is held: 42 bases, read in frame from base 1. Trimming at the junction amounts to 2 bases on V and 5 bases on J, and the germline ends lie 12 bases apart. Multiplex touch-down PCR with a mixed TRB-A/B primer pool was used to amplify rearranged TRB sequences covering the V, D and J segments. Two consecutive PCR reactions with Phusion HS II polymerase added Illumina adapters and sample indices to the amplicons. Amplicons were gel-purified using the NucleoSpin Gel and PCR Clean-up kit and were subsequently checked with Qubit and an Agilent 2100 Bioanalyzer. Sequencing of the libraries was done on an Illumina MiSeq with paired-end, single-indexed 600-cycle runs. The study's processing was this. TRB sequences were processed with MiXCR versions 2.12 and 3.0.5. Each unique CDR3 nucleotide sequence was treated as one clone, and only productive sequences with two or more reads were kept. Shannon diversity, evenness, clonality (one minus evenness), and alpha-parameterized diversity profiles from alpha 0 to 5 were included as repertoire metrics. The IGoR algorithm was used to compute generation probabilities of clones in paired pre- and post-chemotherapy samples. The public reads were run again by TCRdb, first through fastp at Q25 and then through MiXCR, and only productive beta chains were kept. Entries are consolidated by CDR3 protein sequence, retaining the most common genes and DNA. TCRdb's processing, not the authors', yielded these V and J calls. Recorded for this sample are about 6,100 distinct CDR3 sequences; about 32% of them occurred a single time. The ten most abundant clones make up less than 35% of the sample.

The receptor comes from a human donor with a blood cancer. The rearranged segments are TRBV27 and TRBJ2-5; TRBD2 is a possible D gene, resting on 6 matching bases. What was sequenced was blood. The CDR3 sequence is CASSLVGSGETQYF. The DNA sequence reads TGTGCCAGCAGTTTAGTGGGGAGCGGGGAGACCCAGTACTTC.